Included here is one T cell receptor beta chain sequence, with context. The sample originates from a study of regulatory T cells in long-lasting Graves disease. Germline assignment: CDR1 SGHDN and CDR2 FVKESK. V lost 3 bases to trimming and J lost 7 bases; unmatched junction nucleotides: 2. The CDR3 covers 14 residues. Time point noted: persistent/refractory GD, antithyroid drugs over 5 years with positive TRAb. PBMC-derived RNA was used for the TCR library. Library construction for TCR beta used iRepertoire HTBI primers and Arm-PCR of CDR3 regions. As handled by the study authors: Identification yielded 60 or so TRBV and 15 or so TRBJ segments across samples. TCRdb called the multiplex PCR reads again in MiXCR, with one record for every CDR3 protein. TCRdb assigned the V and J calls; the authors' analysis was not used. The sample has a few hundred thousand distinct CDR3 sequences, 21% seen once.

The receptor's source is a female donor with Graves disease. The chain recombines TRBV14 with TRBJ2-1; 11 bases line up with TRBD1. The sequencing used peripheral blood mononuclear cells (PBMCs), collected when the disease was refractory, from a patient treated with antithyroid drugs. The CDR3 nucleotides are TGTGCCAGCAGCCATTGGGACAGGGGGAATGAGCAGTTCTTC. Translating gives CASSHWDRGNEQFF.